A selection of T cell receptor beta chains follows, all from one sample in a study of blood T cell repertoires in COVID-19. TCRdb's copy holds only in-frame clones and misses some; the assay was immunoSEQ multiplex PCR. The table includes 130,000 to 150,000 clones, 75% to 85% detected once. Sequencing input: peripheral blood. Receptor source: a woman aged 50 to 65 with acute or convalescent COVID-19. The CDR3 runs from the conserved cysteine through the conserved F or W.

TRBV6-2/TRBV6-3	TRBJ1-1	CASSSGWRGTRTEAFF
TRBV7-2	TRBJ2-3	CASSLDRAGGADTQYF
TRBV6-4	TRBJ2-3	CASSESASGSTDTQYF
TRBV15	TRBJ1-3	CATSRDLAAGNTIYF
TRBV2	TRBJ1-4	CASSVSRINEKLFF
TRBV5-4	TRBJ1-2	CASSSTGGRGYGYTF
TRBV6-5	TRBJ1-4	CASRQPTATNEKLFF
TRBV27	TRBJ2-1	CASSSSGGYNEQFF
TRBV6-4	TRBJ1-5	CASSDSQIPRGYQPQHF
TRBV7-9	TRBJ2-1	CASRSNEGGRDNEQFF
TRBV19	TRBJ2-1	CASRNGGTNEQFF
TRBV5-8	TRBJ1-1	CASSQRTAGRTEAFF
TRBV28	TRBJ1-2	CASRPTGALYGYTF
TRBV19	TRBJ1-1	CASSIGQGANTEAFF
TRBV5-1	TRBJ1-6	CASSLDGESVDNSPLHF
TRBV27	TRBJ2-7	CASRGLVAYEQYF
TRBV10-3	TRBJ2-2	CAIRGELDTGELFF
TRBV7-2	TRBJ2-1	CASSLEPTSGGNEQFF
TRBV19	TRBJ1-1	CASSIIGIAEAFF
TRBV20-1	TRBJ2-1	CSAFPAGEQFF
TRBV6-5	TRBJ2-3	CASSYSGAPPDTQYF
TRBV5-1	TRBJ2-5	CASSLMTGPETQYF
TRBV28	TRBJ1-2	CAQRSRQDGGYTF
TRBV10-3	TRBJ2-1	CAISENAGGPGEQFF
TRBV19	TRBJ2-1	CASSLSGGENEQFF
TRBV7-6	TRBJ2-5	CASSPAGVAEYF